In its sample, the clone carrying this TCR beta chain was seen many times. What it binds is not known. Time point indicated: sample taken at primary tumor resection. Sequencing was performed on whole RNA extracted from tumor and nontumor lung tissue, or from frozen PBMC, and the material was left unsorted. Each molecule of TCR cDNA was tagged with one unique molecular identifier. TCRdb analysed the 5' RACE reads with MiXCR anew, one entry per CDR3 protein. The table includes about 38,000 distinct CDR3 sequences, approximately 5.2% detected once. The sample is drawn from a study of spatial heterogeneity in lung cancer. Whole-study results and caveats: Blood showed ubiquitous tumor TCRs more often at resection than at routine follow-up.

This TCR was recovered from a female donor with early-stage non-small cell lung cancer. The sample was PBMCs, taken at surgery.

DNA for the CDR3: TGCAGTGCTAGAGATTCAGGGCAAGAGACCCAGTACTTC. This codes for CSARDSGQETQYF. The V and J genes are TRBV20-1 and TRBJ2-5; D might be TRBD1 (5 bases). Trimming shortened V by 0 bases and J by 2 bases, and 7 bases separated the two germline ends. CDR3 length: 13 amino acids. Germline loops: CDR1 DFQATT, CDR2 SNEGSKA (reference sequence).